This T cell receptor (beta chain) was captured by sequencing in a study of human T cells and chemical hapten exposure. V gave up 5 bases and J gave up 1 base; unmatched junction bases: 5. The CDR3 runs to 15 residues. Germline CDR1 reads ENHRY; CDR2 reads SYGVKD. The study's library attached unique molecular identifiers to single cDNA molecules. Authors' processing steps: Sampled TCR counts reached a median of roughly 98,000 per sample, with values ranging from roughly 20,000 to 700,000. Each CDR3 protein gets one entry after TCRdb re-called the 5' RACE reads with MiXCR. The V and J calls reflect TCRdb's pipeline rather than the authors' work. The sample gives 130,000 or so distinct CDR3 sequences, about 4% of which show up once; over 1.3% is in the top ten. There are many counts of this clonotype. Unfractionated whole blood yielded total RNA.

The receptor was isolated from a female donor in good health. V and J are TRBV10-3 and TRBJ2-3; 8 bases map to TRBD1. CDR3 DNA: TGTGCCATCAGTCATCCGGGACAGGGCACAGATACGCAGTATTTT. This sequence encodes CAISHPGQGTDTQYF.